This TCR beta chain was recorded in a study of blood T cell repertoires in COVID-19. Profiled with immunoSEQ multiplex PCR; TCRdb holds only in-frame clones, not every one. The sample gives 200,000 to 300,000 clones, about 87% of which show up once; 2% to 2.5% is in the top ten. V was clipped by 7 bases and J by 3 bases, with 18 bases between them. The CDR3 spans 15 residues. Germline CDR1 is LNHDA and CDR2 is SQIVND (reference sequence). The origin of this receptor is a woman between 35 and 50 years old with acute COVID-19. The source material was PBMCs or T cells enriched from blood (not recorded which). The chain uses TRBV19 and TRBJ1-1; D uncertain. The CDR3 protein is CASIGSRIGDTEAFF. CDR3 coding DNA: TGTGCCAGTATCGGTTCTCGGATCGGGGACACTGAAGCTTTCTTT.